This is a list of T cell receptor beta chains from one sample in a study of OX40 agonist ivuxolimab in advanced cancers. Libraries were prepared by immunoSEQ multiplex PCR; TCRdb keeps only in-frame clonotypes and omits some of them. The table shows under 20,000 clones, with around 80% occurring only once. The sequences come from CD4+ or CD8+ T cells sorted from blood, collected in a trial of the OX40 agonist ivuxolimab. All receptors derive from an adult with an advanced solid tumor such as melanoma, head and neck, liver or kidney cancer. CDR3s include the opening cysteine and the closing phenylalanine or tryptophan. D genes are given only for firm matches. Only some rows state a clone size, as once, few, many or a class for expanded clones.

V gene	J gene	D gene	clone size	CDR3 DNA	CDR3 protein
TRBV4-1	TRBJ2-7	TRBD1	.	TGCGCCAGCAGCCAAACAGGGGGGTCCTACGAGCAGTACTTC	CASSQTGGSYEQYF
TRBV27	TRBJ2-2	.	.	TGTGCCAGCAGCCCCGGGGCAGGGGACTTCACCGGGGAGCTGTTTTTT	CASSPGAGDFTGELFF
TRBV5-1	TRBJ2-7	TRBD1	.	TGCGCCAGCAGCGTCCGGGACAGAGCCTACGAGCAGTACTTC	CASSVRDRAYEQYF
TRBV15	TRBJ1-2	.	.	TGTGCCACCAGCAGAGATAGTTTAGACAGCTATGGCTACACCTTC	CATSRDSLDSYGYTF
TRBV9	TRBJ1-2	TRBD1	.	TGTGCCAGCAGCGTAGTTGAGGGGGCCTATGGCTACACCTTC	CASSVVEGAYGYTF
TRBV28	TRBJ2-7	TRBD2	.	TGTGCCAGCAGCCCAGTCCTAGCGGGAGGGAGGAGGGAGCAGTACTTC	CASSPVLAGGRREQYF
TRBV11-2	TRBJ2-7	.	.	TGTGCCAGCAGCTGGGACCTTGCCTACGAGCAGTACTTC	CASSWDLAYEQYF
TRBV27	TRBJ1-1	.	.	TGTGCCAGCAGTTTAATTTTGAACACTGAAGCTTTCTTT	CASSLILNTEAFF
TRBV7-9	TRBJ2-1	.	medium-sized	TGTGCCAGCAGTTCGACCGAGGCAGGGGACAATGAGCAGTTCTTC	CASSSTEAGDNEQFF
TRBV7-6	TRBJ2-3	.	.	TGTGCCAGCAGCTTAGCCCTTCAGACAGATACGCAGTATTTT	CASSLALQTDTQYF
TRBV6-1	TRBJ2-2	TRBD2	.	TGTGCCAGCAGTGGCGGGACTATCTTCACCGGGGAGCTGTTTTTT	CASSGGTIFTGELFF
TRBV10-2	TRBJ1-2	.	.	TGCGCCAGCAGTGAGTCGAGTAGGGCCTTACTCTATGGCTACACCTTC	CASSESSRALLYGYTF
TRBV28	TRBJ2-2	TRBD1	.	TGTGCCAGCACCCTAGGGACAGGGGGCATCACCGGGGAGCTGTTTTTT	CASTLGTGGITGELFF
TRBV6-1	TRBJ2-1	TRBD2	.	TGTGCCAGCAGTGAAGCCAGCCTTGTCCTAGCGGGGTACAATGAGCAGTTCTTC	CASSEASLVLAGYNEQFF
TRBV15	TRBJ2-7	.	.	TGTGCCACCAGTTCTTACCCTTCCGAATACCAATACGAGCAGTACTTC	CATSSYPSEYQYEQYF
TRBV6-6	TRBJ1-2	TRBD1	.	TGTGCCAGCAGTTACGGCAGGGGGGATGGCTACACCTTC	CASSYGRGDGYTF
TRBV14	TRBJ1-4	.	.	TGTGCCAGCAGCCCTCGGTGGCCGGGACCTACTAATGAAAAACTGTTTTTT	CASSPRWPGPTNEKLFF
TRBV2	TRBJ2-1	TRBD1	few	TGTGCCAGCAGGGGACAGGGGGCCTCCTACAATGAGCAGTTCTTC	CASRGQGASYNEQFF
TRBV15	TRBJ1-4	.	medium-sized	TGTGCCACCAGCAGAGAGACAGGTGTTAATGAAAAACTGTTTTTT	CATSRETGVNEKLFF
TRBV21-1	TRBJ2-7	.	.	TGTGCCAGCAGCAACCGGGACAGGGTCCGACCAGATTCCTACGAGCAGTACTTC	CASSNRDRVRPDSYEQYF
TRBV9	TRBJ1-1	.	.	TGTGCCAGCAGCGTAGCCCCAGTGAACACTGAAGCTTTCTTT	CASSVAPVNTEAFF
TRBV27	TRBJ2-7	TRBD1	.	TGTGCCAGCAGCCGAAACCGGGACAGCCTTCCCTACGAGCAGTACTTC	CASSRNRDSLPYEQYF